Below, one T cell receptor beta chain is given with its context. V was pared by 7 bases and J by 0 bases, with 7 bases between. Germline CDR1 reads SNHLY; CDR2 reads FYNNEI. The CDR3 totals 13 residues. The sample originates from a study of cytomegalovirus exposure and HLA in healthy donors. Researchers ran the PCR with 60 Vbeta and 13 Jbeta primers. TCRdb's copy holds only in-frame clones and misses some; the assay was immunoSEQ multiplex PCR. Of roughly 180,000 clones in the sample, 79% were seen once. Sample: PBMCs. This receptor was taken from a girl aged 5 to 17 in good health and CMV-seropositive. The rearrangement joins TRBV2 to TRBJ1-5; D not resolved. The CDR3 is CASMAYSNQPQHF. The CDR3 nucleotides read TGTGCCAGCATGGCATATAGCAATCAGCCCCAGCATTTT.